This is a list of T cell receptor beta chains from one sample in a study of blood T cells in healthy people across ages. MiXCR, applied by TCRdb to the 5' RACE reads, yields one record per CDR3 protein. The sample contains about 1.8 million distinct CDR3 sequences, less than 50% of which appear only once. The sequenced sample was blood. These receptors were obtained from a woman between 35 and 50 years old in good health. CDR3s include the opening cysteine and the closing phenylalanine or tryptophan. A D gene is named only where the DNA matches it firmly. Clone size appears in some rows only: once, few, many, or a class for an expanded clone.

j_gene: TRBJ2-3; d_gene: .; abundance: few; v_gene: TRBV5-1; CDR3nt: TGCGCCAGCACCCCACGGACAGTCGGCGGCATCACAGATACGCAGTATTTT; CDR3aa: CASTPRTVGGITDTQYF
j_gene: TRBJ2-5; d_gene: TRBD2; abundance: .; v_gene: TRBV7-9; CDR3nt: TGTGCCAGCAGCCTTTGGGGGGGTCAAAAAGAGACCCAGTACTTC; CDR3aa: CASSLWGGQKETQYF
j_gene: TRBJ2-1; d_gene: .; abundance: few; v_gene: TRBV29-1; CDR3nt: TGCAGCGTTGAAAAACCCACAAATAGGGATGAGCAGTTCTTC; CDR3aa: CSVEKPTNRDEQFF
j_gene: TRBJ1-2; d_gene: .; abundance: once; v_gene: TRBV7-8; CDR3nt: TGTGCCAGCAGCCACGGCCTAGCCGACTATGGCTACACCTTC; CDR3aa: CASSHGLADYGYTF
j_gene: TRBJ1-5; d_gene: TRBD1; abundance: .; v_gene: TRBV20-1; CDR3nt: TGCAGTTGTCGACAGGGGGTCGATCAGCCCCAGCATTTT; CDR3aa: CSCRQGVDQPQHF
j_gene: TRBJ2-4; d_gene: .; abundance: few; v_gene: TRBV7-2; CDR3nt: TGTGCCAGCAGCTTAGATTCGGGGGCTTCGGCCAAAAACATTCAGTACTTC; CDR3aa: CASSLDSGASAKNIQYF
j_gene: TRBJ2-3; d_gene: TRBD1; abundance: .; v_gene: TRBV27; CDR3nt: TGTGCCAGCAGTTCCGACAGGGGGCAAGATACGCAGTATTTT; CDR3aa: CASSSDRGQDTQYF
j_gene: TRBJ2-3; d_gene: TRBD1; abundance: once; v_gene: TRBV20-1; CDR3nt: TGCAGTGCTGCCGGGACAGGGGACGATACGCAGTATTTT; CDR3aa: CSAAGTGDDTQYF
j_gene: TRBJ1-6; d_gene: .; abundance: few; v_gene: TRBV6-5; CDR3nt: TGTGCCAGCGGCAAGATAGAGGGTTCACCCCTCCACTTT; CDR3aa: CASGKIEGSPLHF
j_gene: TRBJ2-5; d_gene: .; abundance: .; v_gene: TRBV24-1; CDR3nt: TGTGCCACCAGTGACCCCAGACCCGCGCAAGAGACCCAGTACTTC; CDR3aa: CATSDPRPAQETQYF
j_gene: TRBJ2-1; d_gene: .; abundance: few; v_gene: TRBV4-2; CDR3nt: TGTGCCAGCAGCCAATTGGAGGAATCCTACAATGAGCAGTTCTTC; CDR3aa: CASSQLEESYNEQFF
j_gene: TRBJ2-3; d_gene: .; abundance: .; v_gene: TRBV27; CDR3nt: TGTGCCAGCGGGGATATCACAGATACGCAGTATTTT; CDR3aa: CASGDITDTQYF
j_gene: TRBJ2-5; d_gene: TRBD2; abundance: few; v_gene: TRBV20-1; CDR3nt: TGCAGTGCTAGAGACTCCCCTAGCGGGGGGCAGACCCAGTACTTC; CDR3aa: CSARDSPSGGQTQYF
j_gene: TRBJ2-7; d_gene: TRBD2; abundance: .; v_gene: TRBV20-1; CDR3nt: TGCAGTGCTAGCAAGAACTTGGGACTAGCAACCTACGAGCAGTACTTC; CDR3aa: CSASKNLGLATYEQYF
j_gene: TRBJ2-7; d_gene: .; abundance: .; v_gene: TRBV3-1; CDR3nt: TGTGCCAGCAGCCCATCCTACCAGTCCTACGAGCAGTACTTC; CDR3aa: CASSPSYQSYEQYF
j_gene: TRBJ2-5; d_gene: TRBD2; abundance: few; v_gene: TRBV12-3/TRBV12-4; CDR3nt: TGTGCCAGCAGTTTTATAGATGAGCGGGGGCGCCAAGAGACCCAGTACTTC; CDR3aa: CASSFIDERGRQETQYF
j_gene: TRBJ2-7; d_gene: .; abundance: few; v_gene: TRBV11-2; CDR3nt: TGTGCCAGCAGCTTATGGACGGCCTCCTACGAGCAGTACTTC; CDR3aa: CASSLWTASYEQYF
j_gene: TRBJ1-5; d_gene: .; abundance: .; v_gene: TRBV7-2; CDR3nt: TGTGCCAGCAGCTTAGACGATCAGCCCCAGCATTTT; CDR3aa: CASSLDDQPQHF
j_gene: TRBJ2-7; d_gene: TRBD1; abundance: .; v_gene: TRBV25-1; CDR3nt: TGTGCCAGCAGTGGATTGGGGGCGATGGGGACAGGGTACGTCGAGCAGTACTTC; CDR3aa: CASSGLGAMGTGYVEQYF
j_gene: TRBJ2-1; d_gene: .; abundance: .; v_gene: TRBV5-1; CDR3nt: TGCGCCAGCAGCTTGGTCCCCATGACCCATGAGCAGTTCTTC; CDR3aa: CASSLVPMTHEQFF
j_gene: TRBJ2-1; d_gene: .; abundance: .; v_gene: TRBV20-1; CDR3nt: TGCAGTGGTAACAGTCTCTCCCGCAATGAGCAGTTCTTC; CDR3aa: CSGNSLSRNEQFF
j_gene: TRBJ2-1; d_gene: .; abundance: .; v_gene: TRBV7-8; CDR3nt: TGTGCCAGCAGCTTATTAGACGAGGGTCGGGAGAATAACAATGAGCAGTTCTTC; CDR3aa: CASSLLDEGRENNNEQFF
j_gene: TRBJ2-1; d_gene: TRBD2; abundance: .; v_gene: TRBV7-2; CDR3nt: TGTGCCAGCAGCTTAGTGGGGAGACTAGCGGGGGGCGATGAGCAGTTCTTC; CDR3aa: CASSLVGRLAGGDEQFF
j_gene: TRBJ2-5; d_gene: TRBD1; abundance: .; v_gene: TRBV4-3; CDR3nt: TGCGCCAGCAGCCCCTCTCGATGGCAGGGGGCGACCCAGTACTTC; CDR3aa: CASSPSRWQGATQYF
j_gene: TRBJ2-5; d_gene: .; abundance: .; v_gene: TRBV28; CDR3nt: TGTGCCAGTCCCGGGCCTACCGGAACCCAGTACTTC; CDR3aa: CASPGPTGTQYF